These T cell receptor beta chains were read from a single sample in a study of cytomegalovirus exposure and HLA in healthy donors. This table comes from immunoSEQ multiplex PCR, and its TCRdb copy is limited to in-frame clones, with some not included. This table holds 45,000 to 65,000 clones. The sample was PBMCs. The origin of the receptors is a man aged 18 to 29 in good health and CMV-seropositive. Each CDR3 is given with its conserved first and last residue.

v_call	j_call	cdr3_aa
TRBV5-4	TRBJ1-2	CASSLAAGFLNYGYTF
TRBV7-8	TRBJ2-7	CASSPRGRGTGEQYF
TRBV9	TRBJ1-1	CASNPTGTNTEAFF
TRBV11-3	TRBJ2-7	CASSGQGGVYEQYF
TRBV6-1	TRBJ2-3	CASSAAGGLGTDTQYF
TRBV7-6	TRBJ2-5	CASSLASGLGQETQYF
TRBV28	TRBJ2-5	CASRPGQGTQETQYF
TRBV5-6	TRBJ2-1	CASSPWDRVNNEQFF
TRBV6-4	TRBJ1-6	CASSDSAAGNSPLHF
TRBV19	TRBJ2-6	CASSSYRGHGANVLTF
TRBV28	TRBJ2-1	CAGRASGVYNEQFF
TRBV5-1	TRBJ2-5	CASSLNSGRETQYF
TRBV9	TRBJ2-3	CASSVGDRDRTDTQYF
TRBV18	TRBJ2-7	CASSPRPETYEQYF
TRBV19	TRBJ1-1	CASSRGRNLGGTEAFF
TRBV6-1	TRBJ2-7	CASSTQGHEQYF
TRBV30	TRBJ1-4	CAWSPTPKEKLFF
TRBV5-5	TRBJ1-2	CASSLKVRWTGIYFGGYTF
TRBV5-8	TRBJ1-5	CASSQQGRRDQPQHF
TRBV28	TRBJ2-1	CASSLWSSGMNEQFF
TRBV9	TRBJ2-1	CASRPGKAGGPGGNEQFF
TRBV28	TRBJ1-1	CASSLFGGGRLNTEAFF
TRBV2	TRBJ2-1	CASSDANSLNEQFF
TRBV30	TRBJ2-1	CAWGTGSNQIEQFF